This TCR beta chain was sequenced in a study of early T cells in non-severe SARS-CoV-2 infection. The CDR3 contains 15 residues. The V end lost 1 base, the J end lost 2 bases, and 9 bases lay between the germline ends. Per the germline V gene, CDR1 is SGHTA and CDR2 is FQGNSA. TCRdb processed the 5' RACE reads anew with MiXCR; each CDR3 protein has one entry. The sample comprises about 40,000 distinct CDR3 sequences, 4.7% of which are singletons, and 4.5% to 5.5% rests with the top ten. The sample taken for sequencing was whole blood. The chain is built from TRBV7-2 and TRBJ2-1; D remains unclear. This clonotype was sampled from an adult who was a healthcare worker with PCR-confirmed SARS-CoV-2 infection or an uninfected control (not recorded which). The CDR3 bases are TGTGCCAGCAGCTTAGATGGTGGGACCTACAATGAGCAGTTCTTC. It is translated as CASSLDGGTYNEQFF.